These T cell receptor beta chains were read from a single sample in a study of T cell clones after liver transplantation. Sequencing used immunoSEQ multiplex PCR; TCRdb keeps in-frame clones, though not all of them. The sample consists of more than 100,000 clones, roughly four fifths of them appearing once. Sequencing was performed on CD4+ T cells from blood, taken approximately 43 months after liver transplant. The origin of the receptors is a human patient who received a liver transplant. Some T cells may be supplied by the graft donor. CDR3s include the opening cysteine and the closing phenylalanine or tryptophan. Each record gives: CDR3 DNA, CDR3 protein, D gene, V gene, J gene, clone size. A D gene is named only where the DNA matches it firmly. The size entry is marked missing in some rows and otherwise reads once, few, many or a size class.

TGCGCCAGCAGCTTACCCGTAGCGGGCCTCTACGAGCAGTACTTC	CASSLPVAGLYEQYF	TRBD2	TRBV5-1	TRBJ2-7	-
TGCGCCAGCAGCCAATCTAGCCGTGGTGGATCACCCCTCCACTTT	CASSQSSRGGSPLHF	-	TRBV4-1	TRBJ1-6	-
TGTGCCAGTAAGGGGGGGACAGGAGAAGCTTTCTTT	CASKGGTGEAFF	TRBD1	TRBV19	TRBJ1-1	once
TGTGCCAGCAGTCAGTGGACTAGCGGGCCTTACAATGAGCAGTTCTTC	CASSQWTSGPYNEQFF	TRBD2	TRBV27	TRBJ2-1	-
TGTGCCAGCAGTGTCAACTACGGGAGGGTTCCCGGGGAGCTGTTTTTT	CASSVNYGRVPGELFF	TRBD2	TRBV6-1	TRBJ2-2	-
TGTGCCAGCAGTTACGACTCAGGGGCCGGGGAGACCCAGTACTTC	CASSYDSGAGETQYF	-	TRBV6-6	TRBJ2-5	-
TGTGCCAGCAGCCTTATTGGAGACGGAGCCTACGAGCAGTACTTC	CASSLIGDGAYEQYF	-	TRBV7-3	TRBJ2-7	-
TGTGCCAGCAGAACCGGACAGGGGGCGCGTGTTTCACCCCTCCACTTT	CASRTGQGARVSPLHF	TRBD1	TRBV6-6	TRBJ1-6	-
TGTGCCAGCGGCGTGTCTGGAAACACCATATATTTT	CASGVSGNTIYF	-	TRBV6-5	TRBJ1-3	-
TGTGCCTGGAGTGTTGGTAGCGGTTCCAATGAGCAGTTCTTC	CAWSVGSGSNEQFF	-	TRBV30	TRBJ2-1	-
TGTGCCAGCAGCTTCGACCTTGTATTAACGCAAGCTTTCTTT	CASSFDLVLTQAFF	-	TRBV7-2	TRBJ1-1	few
TGTGCCAGCAGCCCCCCGGGTCTTCTAGGCACTGAAGCTTTCTTT	CASSPPGLLGTEAFF	-	TRBV7-9	TRBJ1-1	-
TGTGCCTGGAGCGCCGTGGGCAGGGGAGCGTACGAGCAGTACTTC	CAWSAVGRGAYEQYF	-	TRBV30	TRBJ2-7	-
TGTGCCAGCTCACCACCGGGGCGGAACACTGAAGCTTTCTTT	CASSPPGRNTEAFF	-	TRBV18	TRBJ1-1	-
TGTGCCAGCAGTTTATCCGTACGACAGGGAGAAGAGACCCAGTACTTC	CASSLSVRQGEETQYF	TRBD1	TRBV28	TRBJ2-5	-
TGTGCCACCAGCAACAGACAGAGCTATGGCTACACCTTC	CATSNRQSYGYTF	-	TRBV15	TRBJ1-2	-
TGTGCCATCAAACCGGGACTAGCGGGAGGGACCCTGGCCGGGGAGCTGTTTTTT	CAIKPGLAGGTLAGELFF	TRBD2	TRBV2	TRBJ2-2	-
TGTGCCAGCAGCCTACGCGGGGGCCCCACAGATACGCAGTATTTT	CASSLRGGPTDTQYF	-	TRBV7-2	TRBJ2-3	once
TGTGCCAGCACCCATCGTCTCTGGACAGAAACCTACGAGCAGTACTTC	CASTHRLWTETYEQYF	-	TRBV28	TRBJ2-7	-
TGTGCCAGCAGACACACGGCGGGGTCCTACAATGAGCAGTTCTTC	CASRHTAGSYNEQFF	-	TRBV14	TRBJ2-1	-
TGTGCCAGCTCACCGCGGTCTGATCAGCCCCAGCATTTT	CASSPRSDQPQHF	-	TRBV18	TRBJ1-5	once
TGTGCCAGCAGTGAGACGGGACCGCCCGGGCCCCAGCATTTT	CASSETGPPGPQHF	-	TRBV6-1	TRBJ1-5	-
TGTGCCAGCAGCTTAGAGCCCAGGGTGGTTTTCTTT	CASSLEPRVVFF	-	TRBV7-9	TRBJ1-1	-
TGTGCCAGTAAAAACCCGAGGGGGCACACGAACACCGGGGAGCTGTTTTTT	CASKNPRGHTNTGELFF	TRBD1	TRBV19	TRBJ2-2	once
TGCGCCAGCAGCCAGGGACAGACAAGACCCTACGAGCAGTACTTC	CASSQGQTRPYEQYF	TRBD1	TRBV5-1	TRBJ2-7	-
TGTGCCAGCAGCCAAGGGGACAGGAGAAACAATGAGCAGTTCTTC	CASSQGDRRNNEQFF	TRBD1	TRBV4-2	TRBJ2-1	-
TGTGCCTCAGCAGTGGCCCAGGGATATGGCTACACCTTC	CASAVAQGYGYTF	-	TRBV27	TRBJ1-2	-
TGCGCCAGCAGCTACGGGGGCGGAGCCTACAATGAGCAGTTCTTC	CASSYGGGAYNEQFF	-	TRBV5-1	TRBJ2-1	-
TGTGCCAGCAGCTCCCAGGGGGCTAAGGGGAACACTGAAGCTTTCTTT	CASSSQGAKGNTEAFF	TRBD1	TRBV7-3	TRBJ1-1	-
TGTGCCAGCAGCTTAGGAGGGTGGTCAGGAGCCAGCTCCTACAATGAGCAGTTCTTC	CASSLGGWSGASSYNEQFF	-	TRBV11-2	TRBJ2-1	-
TGTGCCAGCAGTTCCCGGACCCTAAACACTGAAGCTTTCTTT	CASSSRTLNTEAFF	-	TRBV27	TRBJ1-1	-
TGCGCCAGCAGCCTTGCTACGGACCCGCTCAGGGAAAAACTGTTTTTT	CASSLATDPLREKLFF	-	TRBV5-1	TRBJ1-4	-
TGTGCCAGCAGTTTAGCGGGGGTTGACACCGGGGAGCTGTTTTTT	CASSLAGVDTGELFF	TRBD2	TRBV5-4	TRBJ2-2	-
TGCGCCAGCAGCTCGGGACTAGCGGGAGATATTCGCTACGAGCAGTACTTC	CASSSGLAGDIRYEQYF	TRBD2	TRBV5-1	TRBJ2-7	-
TGTGCCACCAGCCGTGAAAAGACCTACGAGCAGTACTTC	CATSREKTYEQYF	-	TRBV15	TRBJ2-7	-
TGTGCCAGCAGCGTAATTAGCGGCTCCTACAATGAGCAGTTCTTC	CASSVISGSYNEQFF	-	TRBV9	TRBJ2-1	few